This is a list of T cell receptor beta chains from one sample in a study of tumor-infiltrating T cells and Merkel cell polyomavirus. Some clones are missing from TCRdb's copy, which holds only in-frame ones; the method was immunoSEQ multiplex PCR. The sample shows 2,000 to 2,500 clones, roughly 98% of them seen only once. The material sequenced was lymph node tissue. The receptors shown here come from a man between 65 and 79 years old with Merkel cell carcinoma. CDR3s include the opening cysteine and the closing phenylalanine or tryptophan. The D gene is left open where the match is weak. A row's size may be missing; if present it is once, few, many or a size class.

J: TRBJ1-5
V: TRBV6-1
size: NA
D: NA
DNA: TGTGCCAGCAAGTCGATCGGACGGGAAAATCAGCCCCAGCATTTT
CDR3: CASKSIGRENQPQHF

J: TRBJ2-1
V: TRBV11-3
size: NA
D: TRBD2
DNA: TGTGCCAGCAGCTTAGAGAGGGCTAGCGGTCCTTACAATGAGCAGTTCTTC
CDR3: CASSLERASGPYNEQFF

J: TRBJ2-4
V: TRBV11-3
size: NA
D: TRBD2
DNA: TGTGCCAGCAGCTCGTTAGCGGGTGACATTCAGTACTTC
CDR3: CASSSLAGDIQYF

J: TRBJ2-7
V: TRBV7-2
size: NA
D: NA
DNA: TGTGCCAGCAGCCCTCCGAGCTCCTACGAGCAGTACTTC
CDR3: CASSPPSSYEQYF

J: TRBJ2-7
V: TRBV28
size: NA
D: TRBD1
DNA: TGTGCCAGCAGTTTGCCCCCGGGACAGGGGTCGTCCGGTTTAGGGGAGCAGTACTTC
CDR3: CASSLPPGQGSSGLGEQYF

J: TRBJ1-5
V: TRBV28
size: NA
D: NA
DNA: TGTGCCAGCAGTTTCACACAATATAGCAATCAGCCCCAGCATTTT
CDR3: CASSFTQYSNQPQHF

J: TRBJ2-2
V: TRBV19
size: NA
D: NA
DNA: TGTGCCACCGGTTTGAGGGACACCGGGGAGCTGTTTTTT
CDR3: CATGLRDTGELFF

J: TRBJ1-2
V: TRBV25-1
size: once
D: NA
DNA: TGTGCCAGCAGTGAAGGAGCCTATGGCTACACCTTC
CDR3: CASSEGAYGYTF

J: TRBJ1-2
V: TRBV15
size: NA
D: TRBD1
DNA: TGTGCCACCAGCACCCGGGACAGAGTAAACTATGGCTACACCTTC
CDR3: CATSTRDRVNYGYTF

J: TRBJ1-1
V: TRBV5-4
size: NA
D: NA
DNA: TGTGCCAGCAGCCGACCCAACAGGGCTAAAGCTTTCTTT
CDR3: CASSRPNRAKAFF

J: TRBJ1-1
V: TRBV18
size: NA
D: TRBD1
DNA: TGTGCCAGCTCACCGGACAGGGACAGGGGCCCGAACACTGAAGCTTTCTTT
CDR3: CASSPDRDRGPNTEAFF

J: TRBJ1-3
V: TRBV15
size: NA
D: NA
DNA: TGTGCCACCAGCGGCCTCACAGGGAAAACTAACACCATATATTTT
CDR3: CATSGLTGKTNTIYF

J: TRBJ1-1
V: TRBV11-3
size: NA
D: TRBD1
DNA: TGTGCCAGCAGCTTACGGACAGGGAGGGCTGAAGCTTTCTTT
CDR3: CASSLRTGRAEAFF